The entry below describes one T cell receptor beta chain. The data originate from a study of cytomegalovirus exposure and HLA in healthy donors. It was with 60 Vbeta and 13 Jbeta primers that the PCR ran. Repertoires were generated with immunoSEQ multiplex PCR, while TCRdb's copy carries only in-frame clones and drops some. This table holds roughly 150,000 clones, roughly 73% found once. This TCR was sampled from a man aged 18-30 years in good health and CMV-seropositive. Material: PBMCs.

CDR3 sequence reads: CASSKGLAGMNEQFF. In DNA form, the CDR3 reads TGCGCCAGCAGCAAGGGACTAGCGGGAATGAATGAGCAGTTCTTC. The J gene is TRBJ2-1, the V gene TRBV5-1; 13 bases agree with TRBD2. V lost 4 bases and J lost 7; bases outside the gene matches: 5. Germline V lookup: CDR1 SGHRS, CDR2 YFSETQ. The CDR3 is 15 amino acids.